Below are 6 T cell receptor beta chains sequenced from a single sample in a study of blood T cell repertoires in COVID-19. The assay was immunoSEQ multiplex PCR, and TCRdb's table has in-frame clones only and misses some. The data show some 190,000 clones, 86% seen once. Sequencing was performed on PBMCs or T cells enriched from blood (not recorded which). Every receptor here comes from a woman aged 40 to 50 in a cohort exposed to, infected with or recovered from COVID-19 (not recorded which).

The chain employs TRBV6-1 and TRBJ1-5; D gene uncertain. Germline V gene sequence: CDR1 MNHNS, CDR2 SASEGT. The CDR3 spans 15 residues. Trimming took off 2 bases at V and 0 bases at J, with 8 bases between the two ends. The CDR3 region has the DNA TGTGCCAGCAGTGAACGGTTAGATAGCAATCAGCCCCAGCATTTT. Translated, it gives CASSERLDSNQPQHF.

V usage is TRBV6-5 and J usage is TRBJ1-1; D uncertain. V was clipped by 2 bases and J by 2 bases, with 6 bases between them. The CDR3 length is 13 residues. The germline V gene encodes CDR1 MNHEY and CDR2 SVGAGI. The CDR3 DNA sequence: TGTGCCAGCAGTTACGGAGGAAACACTGAAGCTTTCTTT. It specifies CASSYGGNTEAFF.

The chain couples TRBV7-2 to TRBJ2-7; D ambiguous. Germline V gives CDR1 SGHTA, CDR2 FQGNSA. The CDR3 spans 12 residues. V lost 6 bases and J 7 bases, leaving 13 bases between the germline ends. CDR3 residues: CASSSIPGEQYF. The CDR3 DNA is TGTGCCAGCAGTTCAATCCCCGGGGAGCAGTACTTC. Using reference TRBV7-2 and TRBJ2-7 for the parts outside the CDR3, the full variable domain is GAGVSQSPSNKVTEKGKDVELRCDPISGHTALYWYRQSLGQGLEFLIYFQGNSAPDKSGLPSDRFSAERTGGSVSTLTIQRTQQEDSAVYLCASSSIPGEQYFGPGTRLTVT.

This clone has a count of ten or more. Different DNA sequences within this sample yield the same CDR3. This chain connects TRBV5-1 to TRBJ2-1; 10 bases map to TRBD1. The J segment lost 0 bases and the V segment lost 4 bases, leaving 4 bases of the junction unmatched. Looked up from germline, CDR1 is SGHRS and CDR2 is YFSETQ. The CDR3 sequence is 16 residues long. Here the CDR3 reads CASSPGTGDSYNEQFF. The DNA of the CDR3 is TGCGCCAGCAGCCCTGGGACAGGGGACTCCTACAATGAGCAGTTCTTC. The whole variable domain, filled in from reference TRBV5-1 and TRBJ2-1, reads KAGVTQTPRYLIKTRGQQVTLSCSPISGHRSVSWYQQTPGQGLQFLFEYFSETQRNKGNFPGRFSGRQFSNSRSEMNVSTLELGDSALYLCASSPGTGDSYNEQFFGPGTRLTVL.

The chain joins TRBV19 to TRBJ2-7; a weak D match, TRBD2 (5 bases). CDR1 is LNHDA, CDR2 SQIVND, per germline (reference sequence). The V end lost 3 bases, the J end lost 4 bases, and 13 bases lay between the germline ends. This CDR3 contains 14 residues. The chain's CDR3 is CASSMTTGNYEQYF. CDR3 in DNA: TGTGCCAGTAGTATGACTACGGGGAATTACGAGCAGTACTTC.

The chain combines TRBV30 with TRBJ2-5; TRBD1 aligns across 7 bases. The J segment lost 3 bases and the V segment lost 3 bases, leaving 4 bases of the junction unmatched. CDR1 GTSNPN and CDR2 SVGIG come from the germline V gene (reference sequence). The CDR3 is 13 residues long. CDR3 DNA sequence: TGTGCCTGGAGAAACAGGGGAGAAGAGACCCAGTACTTC. Translating it yields CAWRNRGEETQYF.